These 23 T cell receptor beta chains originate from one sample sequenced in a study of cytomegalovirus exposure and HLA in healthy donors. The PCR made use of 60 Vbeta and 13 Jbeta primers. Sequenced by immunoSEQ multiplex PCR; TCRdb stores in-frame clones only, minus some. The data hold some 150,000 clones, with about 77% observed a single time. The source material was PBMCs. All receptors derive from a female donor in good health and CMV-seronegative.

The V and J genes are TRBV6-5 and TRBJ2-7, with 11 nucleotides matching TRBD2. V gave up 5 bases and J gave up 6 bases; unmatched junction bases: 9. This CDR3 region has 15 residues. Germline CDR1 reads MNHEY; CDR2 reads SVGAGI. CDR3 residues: CASSLPGLAGGEQYF. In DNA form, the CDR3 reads TGTGCCAGCAGTCTGCCCGGGCTAGCGGGGGGCGAGCAGTACTTC.

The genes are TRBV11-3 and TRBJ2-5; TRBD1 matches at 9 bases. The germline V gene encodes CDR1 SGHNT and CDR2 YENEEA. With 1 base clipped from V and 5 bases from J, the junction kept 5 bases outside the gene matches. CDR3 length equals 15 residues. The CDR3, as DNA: TGTGCCAGCAGCTTAGGGGACAGGGCAGGGGAGACCCAGTACTTC. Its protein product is CASSLGDRAGETQYF.

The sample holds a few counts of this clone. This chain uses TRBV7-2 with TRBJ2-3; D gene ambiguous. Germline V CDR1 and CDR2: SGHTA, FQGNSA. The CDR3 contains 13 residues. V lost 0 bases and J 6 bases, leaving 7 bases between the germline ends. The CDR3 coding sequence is TGTGCCAGCAGCTTAGCGCCGAGCGATACGCAGTATTTT. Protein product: CASSLAPSDTQYF.

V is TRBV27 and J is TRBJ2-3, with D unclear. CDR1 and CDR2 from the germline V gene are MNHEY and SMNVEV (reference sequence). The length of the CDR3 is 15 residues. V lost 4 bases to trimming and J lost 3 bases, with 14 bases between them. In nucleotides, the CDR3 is TGTGCCAGCAGTTCACCGTCTCTAGGAACAGATACGCAGTATTTT. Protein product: CASSSPSLGTDTQYF.

The CDR3 region is CASSISSGGILEQYF. In DNA, the CDR3 is TGTGCCAGCAGCATTTCAAGCGGGGGCATTCTCGAGCAGTACTTC. The rearrangement uses TRBV9 and TRBJ2-7, with 8 bases identical to TRBD2. This CDR3 spans 15 amino acids. Looked up from germline, CDR1 is SGDLS and CDR2 is YYNGEE. V shed 4 bases and J 6 bases; nucleotides not matched to a gene: 12.

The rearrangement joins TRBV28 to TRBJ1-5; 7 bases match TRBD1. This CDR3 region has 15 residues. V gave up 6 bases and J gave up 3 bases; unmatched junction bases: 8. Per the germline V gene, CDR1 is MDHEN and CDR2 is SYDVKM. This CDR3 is CASRNQGVFNQPQHF. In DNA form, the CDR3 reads TGTGCCAGCAGAAATCAGGGGGTATTCAATCAGCCCCAGCATTTT.

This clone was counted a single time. The CDR3 region is CASSYGTGGFNEQFF. As DNA, the CDR3 is TGTGCCAGCAGTTACGGTACAGGGGGCTTCAATGAGCAGTTCTTC. The J gene is TRBJ2-1, the V gene TRBV6-5; 9 bases fit TRBD1. From germline, CDR1 is MNHEY and CDR2 SVGAGI. With 2 bases clipped from V and 6 bases from J, the junction kept 5 bases outside the gene matches. CDR3 length equals 15 residues.

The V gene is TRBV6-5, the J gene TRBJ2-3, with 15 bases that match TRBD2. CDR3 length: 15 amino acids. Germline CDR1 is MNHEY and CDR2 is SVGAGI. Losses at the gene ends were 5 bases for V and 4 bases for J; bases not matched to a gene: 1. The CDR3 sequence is CASSGLAGGPDTQYF. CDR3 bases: TGTGCCAGCAGTGGACTAGCGGGAGGGCCAGATACGCAGTATTTT.

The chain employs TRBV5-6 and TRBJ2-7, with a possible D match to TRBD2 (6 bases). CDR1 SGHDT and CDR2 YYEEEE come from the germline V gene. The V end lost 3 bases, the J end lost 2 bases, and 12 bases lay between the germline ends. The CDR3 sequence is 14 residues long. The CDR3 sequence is CASSSLGGAYEQYF. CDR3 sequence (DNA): TGTGCCAGCAGCTCCCTGGGCGGGGCCTACGAGCAGTACTTC. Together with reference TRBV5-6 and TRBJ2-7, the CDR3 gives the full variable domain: DAGVTQSPTHLIKTRGQQVTLRCSPKSGHDTVSWYQQALGQGPQFIFQYYEEEERQRGNFPDRFSGHQFPNYSSELNVNALLLGDSALYLCASSSLGGAYEQYFGPGTRLTVT.

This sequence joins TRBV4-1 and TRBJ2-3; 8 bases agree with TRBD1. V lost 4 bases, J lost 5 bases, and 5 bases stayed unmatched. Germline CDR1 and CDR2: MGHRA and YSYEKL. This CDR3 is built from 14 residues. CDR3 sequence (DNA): TGCGCCAGCAGCCCGGCCGGGACAGGAGATACGCAGTATTTT. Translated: CASSPAGTGDTQYF.

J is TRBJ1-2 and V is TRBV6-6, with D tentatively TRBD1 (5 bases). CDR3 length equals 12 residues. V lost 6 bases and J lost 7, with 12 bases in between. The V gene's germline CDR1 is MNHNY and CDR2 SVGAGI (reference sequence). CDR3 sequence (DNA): TGTGCCAGCAGCGACGTCGGGGGTGGCTACACCTTC. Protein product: CASSDVGGGYTF.

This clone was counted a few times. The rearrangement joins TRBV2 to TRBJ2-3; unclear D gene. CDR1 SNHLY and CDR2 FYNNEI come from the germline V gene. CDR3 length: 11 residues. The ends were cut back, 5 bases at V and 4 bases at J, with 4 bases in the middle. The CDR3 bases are TGTGCCAGCAGTCCGGCAGATACGCAGTATTTT. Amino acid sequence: CASSPADTQYF.

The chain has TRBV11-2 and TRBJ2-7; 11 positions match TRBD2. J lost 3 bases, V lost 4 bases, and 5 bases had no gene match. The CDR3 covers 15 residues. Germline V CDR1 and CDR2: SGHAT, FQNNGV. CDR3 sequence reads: CASSYGTSGFYEQYF. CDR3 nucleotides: TGTGCCAGCAGCTACGGGACTAGCGGTTTCTACGAGCAGTACTTC. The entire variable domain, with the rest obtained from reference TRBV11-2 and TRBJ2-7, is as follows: EAGVAQSPRYKIIEKRQSVAFWCNPISGHATLYWYQQILGQGPKLLIQFQNNGVVDDSQLPKDRFSAERLKGVDSTLKIQPAKLEDSAVYLCASSYGTSGFYEQYFGPGTRLTVT.

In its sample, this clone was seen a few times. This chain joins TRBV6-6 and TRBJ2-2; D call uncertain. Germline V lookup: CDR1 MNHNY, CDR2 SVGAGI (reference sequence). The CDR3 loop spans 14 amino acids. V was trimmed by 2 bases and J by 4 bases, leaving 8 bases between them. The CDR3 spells CASSYGQSTGELFF. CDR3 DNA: TGTGCCAGCAGTTACGGGCAGTCCACCGGGGAGCTGTTTTTT.

DNA of the CDR3: TGTGCCAGCAGCCCATTCACTAATAAACAGGGATCGAACGAGCAGTACTTC. Translation: CASSPFTNKQGSNEQYF. The V call is TRBV7-7, the J call TRBJ2-7, with D maybe TRBD1 (6 bases). The CDR3 spans 17 residues. V lost 5 bases, J lost 5 bases, and 25 bases lay in between. Germline values: CDR1 SSHAT, CDR2 FNYEAQ (reference sequence).

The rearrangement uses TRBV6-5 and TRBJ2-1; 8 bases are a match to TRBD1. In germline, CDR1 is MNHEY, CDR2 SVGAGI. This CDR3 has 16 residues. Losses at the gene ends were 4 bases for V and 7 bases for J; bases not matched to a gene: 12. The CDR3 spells CASSSQPVQGENEQFF. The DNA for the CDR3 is TGTGCCAGCAGTTCGCAACCCGTACAGGGGGAGAATGAGCAGTTCTTC.

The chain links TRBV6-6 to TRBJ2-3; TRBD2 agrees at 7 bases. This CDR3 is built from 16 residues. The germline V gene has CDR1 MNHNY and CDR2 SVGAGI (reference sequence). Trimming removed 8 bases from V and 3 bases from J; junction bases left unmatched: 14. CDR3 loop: CASSLHGGTNTDTQYF. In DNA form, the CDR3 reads TGTGCCAGCTCACTTCATGGGGGGACTAATACAGATACGCAGTATTTT.

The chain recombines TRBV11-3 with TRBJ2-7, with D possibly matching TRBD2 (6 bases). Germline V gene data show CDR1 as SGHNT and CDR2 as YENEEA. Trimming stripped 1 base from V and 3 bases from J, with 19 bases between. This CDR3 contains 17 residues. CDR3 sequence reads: CASSLAGGLDFYYEQYF. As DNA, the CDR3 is TGTGCCAGCAGCTTAGCCGGAGGGCTGGACTTTTACTACGAGCAGTACTTC.

Here the CDR3 DNA reads TGTGCCAGCAGTCGGACAGCCTACACAGATACGCAGTATTTT. This codes for CASSRTAYTDTQYF. This chain joins TRBV7-7 and TRBJ2-3; weak D call: TRBD1 (6 bases). The CDR3 runs to 14 residues. V gave up 6 bases and J gave up 2 bases, with 12 bases separating them. Germline-derived CDR1 and CDR2 are SSHAT and FNYEAQ (reference sequence).

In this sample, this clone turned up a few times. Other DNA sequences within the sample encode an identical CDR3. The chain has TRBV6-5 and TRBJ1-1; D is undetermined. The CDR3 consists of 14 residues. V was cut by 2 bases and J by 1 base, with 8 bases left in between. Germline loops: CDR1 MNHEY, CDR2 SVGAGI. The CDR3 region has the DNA TGTGCCAGCAGTTACGCAGGCCCGAACACTGAAGCTTTCTTT. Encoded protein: CASSYAGPNTEAFF.

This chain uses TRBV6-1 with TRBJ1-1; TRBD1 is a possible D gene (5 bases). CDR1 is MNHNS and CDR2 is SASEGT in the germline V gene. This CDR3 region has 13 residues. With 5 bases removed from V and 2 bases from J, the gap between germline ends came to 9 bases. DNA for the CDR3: TGTGCCAGCAGTAGCGACAGAAACACTGAAGCTTTCTTT. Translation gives CASSSDRNTEAFF.

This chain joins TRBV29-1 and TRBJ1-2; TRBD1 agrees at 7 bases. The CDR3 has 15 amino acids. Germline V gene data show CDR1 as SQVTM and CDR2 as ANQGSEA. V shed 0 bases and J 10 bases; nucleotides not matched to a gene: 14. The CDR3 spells CSVEEGYRGRSDYTF. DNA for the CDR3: TGCAGCGTTGAAGAAGGGTACAGGGGTCGGTCTGACTACACCTTC. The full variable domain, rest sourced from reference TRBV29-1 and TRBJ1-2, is SAVISQKPSRDICQRGTSLTIQCQVDSQVTMMFWYRQQPGQSLTLIATANQGSEATYESGFVIDKFPISRPNLTFSTLTVSNMSPEDSSIYLCSVEEGYRGRSDYTFGSGTRLTVV.

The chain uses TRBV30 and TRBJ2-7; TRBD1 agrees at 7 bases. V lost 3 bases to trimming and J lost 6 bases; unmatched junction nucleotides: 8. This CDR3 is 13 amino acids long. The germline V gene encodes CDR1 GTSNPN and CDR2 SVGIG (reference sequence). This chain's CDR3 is CAWRSAQGIEQYF. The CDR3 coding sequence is TGTGCCTGGAGATCTGCACAGGGGATCGAGCAGTACTTC.